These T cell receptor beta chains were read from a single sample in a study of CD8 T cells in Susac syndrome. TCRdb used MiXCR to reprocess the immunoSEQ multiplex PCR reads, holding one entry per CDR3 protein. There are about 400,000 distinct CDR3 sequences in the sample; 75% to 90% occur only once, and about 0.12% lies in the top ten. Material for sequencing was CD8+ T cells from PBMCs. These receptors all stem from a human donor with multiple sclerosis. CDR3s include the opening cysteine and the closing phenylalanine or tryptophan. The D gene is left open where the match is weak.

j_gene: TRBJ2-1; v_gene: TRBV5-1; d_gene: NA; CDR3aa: CASSLEQHNEQFF
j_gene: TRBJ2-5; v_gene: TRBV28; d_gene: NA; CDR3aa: CASSPLDRAETQYF
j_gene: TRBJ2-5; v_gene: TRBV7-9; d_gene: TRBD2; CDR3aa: CASSPRTSEQETQYF
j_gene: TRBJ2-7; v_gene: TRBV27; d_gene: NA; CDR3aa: CASSLFSRGYEQYF
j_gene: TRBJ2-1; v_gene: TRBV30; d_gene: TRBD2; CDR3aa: CALKGLAGGGEQFF
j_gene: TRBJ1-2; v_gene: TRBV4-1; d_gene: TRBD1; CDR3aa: CASSFLGQGAGGYTF
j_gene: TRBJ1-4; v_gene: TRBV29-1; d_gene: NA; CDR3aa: CSVDGQYGKLFF
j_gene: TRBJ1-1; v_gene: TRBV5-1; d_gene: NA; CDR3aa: CASSFFVTNTEAFF
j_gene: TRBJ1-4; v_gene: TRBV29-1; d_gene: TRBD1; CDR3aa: CSAETGGHNEKLFF
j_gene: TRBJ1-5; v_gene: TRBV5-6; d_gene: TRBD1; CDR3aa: CASSRWDRGQIQPQHF
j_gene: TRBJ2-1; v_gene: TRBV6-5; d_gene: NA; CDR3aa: CASSYSTSGNEQFF
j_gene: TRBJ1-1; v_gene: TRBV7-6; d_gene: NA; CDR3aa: CASSLAGQVEAFF
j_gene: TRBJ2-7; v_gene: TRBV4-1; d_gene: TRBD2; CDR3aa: CASSQSPGLASEQYF
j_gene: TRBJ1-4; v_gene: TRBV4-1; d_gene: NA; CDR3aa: CASSQVGAEEKLFF
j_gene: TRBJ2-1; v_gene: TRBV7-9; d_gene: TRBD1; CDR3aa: CASSFLTGEEQFF
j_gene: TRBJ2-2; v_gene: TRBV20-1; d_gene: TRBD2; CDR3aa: CSARRLAGGTGELFF
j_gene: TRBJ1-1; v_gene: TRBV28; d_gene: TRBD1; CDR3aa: CASSPRGQDPEAFF
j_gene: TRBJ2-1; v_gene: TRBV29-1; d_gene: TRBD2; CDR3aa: CSVDRTSGGIYEQFF
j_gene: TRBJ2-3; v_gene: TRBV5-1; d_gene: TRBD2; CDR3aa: CASSPTSGGDADTQYF
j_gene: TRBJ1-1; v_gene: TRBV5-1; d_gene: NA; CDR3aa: CASSLPDLGQLNTEAFF
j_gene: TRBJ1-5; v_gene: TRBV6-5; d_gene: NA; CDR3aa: CASSYGLSHTVDYSNQPQHF
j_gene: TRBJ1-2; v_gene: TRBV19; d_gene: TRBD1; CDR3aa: CASSVGTEYGYTF
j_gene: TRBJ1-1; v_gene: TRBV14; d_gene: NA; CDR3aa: CASTSARVLNTEAFF
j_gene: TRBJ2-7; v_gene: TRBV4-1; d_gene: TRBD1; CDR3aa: CASSQEGQELYEQYF
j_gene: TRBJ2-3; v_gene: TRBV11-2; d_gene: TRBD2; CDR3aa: CASSSPSGVSTDTQYF
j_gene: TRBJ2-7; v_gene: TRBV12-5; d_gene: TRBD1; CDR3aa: CASGSQEGQGAPYEQYF
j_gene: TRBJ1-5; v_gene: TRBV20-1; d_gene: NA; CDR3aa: CSARDPGRLSNQPQHF
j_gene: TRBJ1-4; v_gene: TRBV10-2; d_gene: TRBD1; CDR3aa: CASSDKGADLGGNEKLFF
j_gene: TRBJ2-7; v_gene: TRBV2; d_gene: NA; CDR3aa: CASSDPGAGYEQYF
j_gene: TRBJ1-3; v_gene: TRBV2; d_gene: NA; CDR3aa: CASSEFEVLNTIYF
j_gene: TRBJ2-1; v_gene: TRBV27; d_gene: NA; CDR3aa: CASSLLGTEQFF
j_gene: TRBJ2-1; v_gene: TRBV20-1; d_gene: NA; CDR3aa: CSARDLSSVVYNEQFF
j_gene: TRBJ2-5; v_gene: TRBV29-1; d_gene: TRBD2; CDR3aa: CSVGNSGRYQETQYF
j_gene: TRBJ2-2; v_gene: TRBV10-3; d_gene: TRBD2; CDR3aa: CAISEVVGLAGVRMDTGELFF
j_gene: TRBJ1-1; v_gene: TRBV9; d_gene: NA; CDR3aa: CASSALGGDTEAFF
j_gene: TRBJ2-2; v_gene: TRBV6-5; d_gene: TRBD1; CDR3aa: CASSYSTGGTGELFF
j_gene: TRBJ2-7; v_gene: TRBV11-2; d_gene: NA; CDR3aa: CASSLESGPSYEQYF
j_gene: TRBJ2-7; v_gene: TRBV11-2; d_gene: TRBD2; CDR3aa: CASSLSGREGSYEQYF
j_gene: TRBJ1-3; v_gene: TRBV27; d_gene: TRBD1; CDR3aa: CARRTGPGNTIYF
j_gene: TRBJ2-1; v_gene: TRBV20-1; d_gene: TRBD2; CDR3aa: CSAPDRREGLKYNEQFF
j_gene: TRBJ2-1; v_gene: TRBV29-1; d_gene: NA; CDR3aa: CSVGSGEEFYNEQFF
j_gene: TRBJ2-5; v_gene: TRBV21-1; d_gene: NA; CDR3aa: CASSKAGQGECLQETQYF